This T cell receptor (beta chain) was observed in a study of Ad26.COV2.S vaccination and SARS-CoV-2 variants. Produced via immunoSEQ multiplex PCR; TCRdb's table is partial and in-frame only. The sample consists of 380,000 or so clones, roughly nine tenths of them appearing once. The treatment is: about 20 received Ad26.COV2.S at low or high dose, single or two shots; five or six received placebo; per-sample allocation not given. Following the first vaccine or placebo injection, samples were taken on day 63. Regarding the study as a whole: Comparable non-spike TCR breadth was observed in vaccine and placebo recipients.

The germline CDR1 and CDR2 sequences are LGHDT and YNNKEL (reference sequence). Between the trimmed V and J ends, which lost 4 bases and 0 bases, there was a span of 10 bases. The CDR3 length is 15 residues. A note on this clone: The antigen is undetermined.

The source is a person between 18 and 60 years old who received the Ad26.COV2.S COVID-19 vaccine or a placebo. The genes are TRBV3-1 (or the pseudogene TRBV3-2) and TRBJ1-3, with TRBD1 as a possible D gene (5 bases). Sequencing was performed on peripheral blood, taken in a trial of Ad26.COV2.S vaccine versus placebo. The CDR3 region is CASSRQSGSGNTIYF. CDR3 in DNA: TGTGCCAGCAGCCGACAGTCCGGCTCTGGAAACACCATATATTTT.